This T cell receptor (beta chain) derives from a study of T cell responses to AZD1222 COVID-19 vaccine (dated by TCRdb to about 2021). Context from the whole study: TCR sequencing was performed for roughly 240 trial participants, of whom about 200 were given two doses of AZD1222 and approximately 25 were given two doses of MenACWY control vaccine. Trial participants were enrolled into age subgroups of 18-55, 56-69 and 70-plus years, which contained about 150, 28 and 57 TCR-sequenced participants, respectively. General conclusions and limits of the study: Conclusions about previously exposed vaccinees are limited because only six or seven AZD1222 recipients were SARS-CoV-2 seropositive at baseline. In the small 56-69-year group, the increase in depth fell short of significance, most likely because of low power. Spike-specific TCR breadth and depth rose significantly after two AZD1222 doses compared with day 0 and with MenACWY recipients. CD4 TCRs associated with the vaccine covered the entire spike protein, and the dominant responses were in regions 160-218 and 743-854. Nearly half of unique spike-specific TCRs reportedly recognized epitopes outside regions mutated in the B.1.351 and B.1.1.7 variants. Participants were mostly white British, with more females than males. The authors suggested clonal diversity may have been underestimated. Because no day 14 peak-response samples were available, the repertoires could be characterized only after the peak T cell response.

Details on this clone: There is no known antigen for this receptor. There are no base qualities to consult, and no much larger clone falls within one base.

The CDR3 regions of human TCRbeta chains were subjected to immunosequencing. In the source study's methods: TCRs in the repertoires were matched against a reference library of SARS-CoV-2-specific TCRs that had been generated with the MIRA antigen-specificity platform. Breadth was defined as the fraction of unique TCRs that were SARS-CoV-2-associated. Depth was defined as the fraction of total T cells that were SARS-CoV-2-associated. Using the MIRA data, each spike-specific TCR was assigned both to the spike region to which the TCR was reactive and to a CD4 or CD8 class. Log10-transformed breadth and depth values were compared by one-way ANOVA with Sidak's multiple comparisons tests. The clones in this table, taken by TCRdb from immuneACCESS, are in-frame only. Not every clone is retained; where verified, under half of the shortfall comes from an unresolved V gene, and the cause of the rest is unknown. The V and J calls and clone size were taken over from that table, and D and trimming were inferred from the DNA. The sample has approximately 200,000 clones on record, 80% to 95% of them singletons. Of the sample, approximately 3.4% is held by the ten largest clones.

The time point label on this specimen signifies: about 28 days (+/-7) after the second vaccine dose. AZD1222 recipients given second doses at about 4 weeks or at about 12 weeks were pooled, since spike-specific TCR depth and breadth were not found to differ between the two schedules. Samples from vaccinated people were obtained from the UK trials COV001 and COV002, which included a single-blind randomized controlled phase 2/3 trial of AZD1222 (ChAdOx1 nCoV-19) in healthy adults. Trial participant PBMC samples were collected at day 0 and day 28 after the second dose for TCRbeta chain sequencing. The germline V gene sets CDR1 to SGHAT and CDR2 to FQNNGV. V is pared back by 3 bases and J by 1 base, with 20 bases lying between the germline termini. Taken from cysteine to phenylalanine, the CDR3 has 18 residues. Only the CDR3 portion is preserved as DNA: 54 bases, with reading frame beginning at the first base.

The clonotype originates from an adult who received the AZD1222 COVID-19 vaccine. Source: peripheral blood, taken 28 days after the second AZD1222 dose. The rearranged chain carries TRBV11-2 and TRBJ2-3, with TRBD2 perhaps the D gene, on 6 matching bases. The base sequence is TGTGCCAGCAGCTTCCGGCGTGACCCTAGCGAGCGCACAGATACGCAGTATTTT. It translates as CASSFRRDPSERTDTQYF.